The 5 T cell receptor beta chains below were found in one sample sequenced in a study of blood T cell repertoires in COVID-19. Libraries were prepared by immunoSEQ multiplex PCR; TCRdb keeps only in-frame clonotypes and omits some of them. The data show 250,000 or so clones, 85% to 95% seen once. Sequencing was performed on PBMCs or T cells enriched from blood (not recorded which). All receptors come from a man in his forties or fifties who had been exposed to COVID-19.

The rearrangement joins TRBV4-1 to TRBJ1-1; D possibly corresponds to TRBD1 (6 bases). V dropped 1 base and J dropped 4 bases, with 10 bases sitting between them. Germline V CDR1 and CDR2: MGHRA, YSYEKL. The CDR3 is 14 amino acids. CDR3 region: CASSQGAGVTEAFF. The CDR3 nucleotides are TGCGCCAGCAGCCAAGGTGCAGGGGTCACTGAAGCTTTCTTT.

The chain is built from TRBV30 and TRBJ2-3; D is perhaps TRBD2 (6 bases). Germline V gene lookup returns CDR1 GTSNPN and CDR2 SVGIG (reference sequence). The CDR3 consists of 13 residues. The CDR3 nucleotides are TGTGCATATGGCGGAGGGCTCGCAGATACGCAGTATTTT. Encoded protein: CAYGGGLADTQYF. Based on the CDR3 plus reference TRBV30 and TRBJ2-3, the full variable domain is SQTIHQWPATLVQPVGSPLSLECTVEGTSNPNLYWYRQAAGRGLQLLFYSVGIGQISSEVPQNLSASRPQDRQFILSSKKLLLSDSGFYLCAYGGGLADTQYFGPGTRLTVL.

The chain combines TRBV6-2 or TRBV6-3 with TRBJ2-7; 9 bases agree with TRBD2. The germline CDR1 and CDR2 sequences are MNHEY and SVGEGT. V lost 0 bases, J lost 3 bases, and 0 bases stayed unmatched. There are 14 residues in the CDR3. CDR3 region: CASSYSREGYEQYF. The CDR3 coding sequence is TGTGCCAGCAGTTACTCGCGGGAGGGCTACGAGCAGTACTTC.

CDR3 loop: CATSPRFWTGRAQETQYF. DNA of the CDR3: TGTGCCACCAGCCCGCGGTTCTGGACAGGGAGGGCACAAGAGACCCAGTACTTC. The rearrangement joins TRBV15 to TRBJ2-5; D perhaps matches TRBD1 (8 bases). The V and J ends lost 5 bases and 2 bases respectively, with 24 bases between them. The CDR3 runs 18 residues. CDR1 and CDR2 from the germline V gene are LNHNV and YYDKDF (reference sequence).

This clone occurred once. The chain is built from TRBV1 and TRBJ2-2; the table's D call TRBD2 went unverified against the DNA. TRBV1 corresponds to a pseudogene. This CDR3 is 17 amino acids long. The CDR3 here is CTSSILSGLAYTGELFF. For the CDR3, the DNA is TGCACCAGCAGCATACTCTCGGGACTAGCGTACACCGGGGAGCTGTTTTTT.